Listed below are T cell receptor beta chains from one sample, sequenced in a study of blood T cell repertoires in COVID-19. Clones were sequenced by immunoSEQ multiplex PCR, and TCRdb holds only the in-frame ones, with some missing. The table shows under 350,000 clones, with roughly 90% occurring only once. Sequenced input: peripheral blood. The receptors come from a woman in her thirties with COVID-19, enrolled during active disease. CDR3s include the opening cysteine and the closing phenylalanine or tryptophan. D genes are given only for firm matches. Some rows mark clone size as missing; the rest say once, few, many or name a class of expanded clone.

V	J	size	length	D	DNA	CDR3
TRBV11-2	TRBJ1-4	.	15	.	TGTGCCAGCAGCTTAGGGGCTGCAACTAATGAAAAACTGTTTTTT	CASSLGAATNEKLFF
TRBV11-2	TRBJ2-1	once	15	.	TGTGCCAGCAGCTCTTCGGGTGGTACCTACAATGAGCAGTTCTTC	CASSSSGGTYNEQFF
TRBV6-5	TRBJ2-6	.	15	.	TGTGCCAGTCAGACAGATTTAACTGGGGCCAACGTCCTGACTTTC	CASQTDLTGANVLTF
TRBV4-2	TRBJ2-7	.	17	TRBD2	TGTGCCAGCAGCCAAGGACTAGCGGGAGGAGGAATCTACGAGCAGTACTTC	CASSQGLAGGGIYEQYF
TRBV9	TRBJ1-3	.	14	.	TGTGCCAGCAGCCCGGACATTCGAAGAAACACCATATATTTT	CASSPDIRRNTIYF
TRBV12-5	TRBJ2-2	.	12	.	TGTGCTAGTGGTCCTAACACCGGGGAGCTGTTTTTT	CASGPNTGELFF
TRBV6-5	TRBJ1-1	.	14	TRBD1	TGTGCCAGCAGGGATGGACAGGGCCACACTGAAGCTTTCTTT	CASRDGQGHTEAFF
TRBV10-3	TRBJ2-7	many	16	.	TGTGCCATCTCGGGGGCTAGCGGTAAGAACTCCTACGAGCAGTACTTC	CAISGASGKNSYEQYF
TRBV27	TRBJ1-6	.	15	TRBD1	TGTGCCAGCAGTGCGGACAGGGGTCGGGGTTCACCCCTCCACTTT	CASSADRGRGSPLHF
TRBV3-1/TRBV3-2	TRBJ2-1	.	15	TRBD2	TGTGCCAGCAGCGGTAGCGGGAGCGCCTACAATGAGCAGTTCTTC	CASSGSGSAYNEQFF
TRBV4-1	TRBJ2-2	few	18	TRBD2	TGCGCCAGCAGCCAAGAGGGACTAGCGGCAGCGAACACCGGGGAGCTGTTTTTT	CASSQEGLAAANTGELFF
TRBV4-1	TRBJ2-7	.	15	TRBD2	TGCGCCAGCAGCCAGAGACTAGCGGCCCTTTACGAGCAGTACTTC	CASSQRLAALYEQYF
TRBV30	TRBJ2-2	.	13	.	TGTGCCTGGAACGGGTGGGTCACCGGGGAGCTGTTTTTT	CAWNGWVTGELFF
TRBV7-8	TRBJ1-2	.	13	TRBD1	TGTGCCAGCAGCCCGGGACAGAACTATGGCTACACCTTC	CASSPGQNYGYTF
TRBV24-1	TRBJ1-6	.	13	.	TGTGCCACCAGTGACGGACTCAATTCACCCCTCCACTTT	CATSDGLNSPLHF
TRBV4-1	TRBJ1-1	.	12	.	TGCGCCAGCTCCCAGGGAGGAAATGAAGCTTTCTTT	CASSQGGNEAFF